This T cell receptor (beta chain) was found in a study of CD8+CD57+ T cells in acquired aplastic anemia. Study summary: The average for DNA from sorted CD4+ and CD8+ cells was about 3.3 ug.

TCR beta VDJ and CDR3 were profiled, and genomic DNA was the template. TCRdb reanalysed the reads using MiXCR and keeps one entry per CDR3 protein. The data contain about 170,000 distinct CDR3 sequences, about 60% of them singletons. Input material: sorted CD4+, CD8+, or CD8+CD57+ T cells (not recorded which) from PBMCs. This clonotype was sampled from a human donor in good health.

In DNA, the CDR3 is TGTGCCAGCAATGGACAGGGTTTGAATGAGCAGTTCTTC. The encoded protein is CASNGQGLNEQFF. The chain carries TRBV2 and TRBJ2-1, with 8 bases matching TRBD1. The CDR3 spans 13 residues. The V and J ends lost 7 bases and 7 bases, in that order; junction bases with no gene match: 6. CDR1 is SNHLY, CDR2 FYNNEI, per germline.